Sequencing of this T cell receptor beta chain was carried out in a study of early T cells in non-severe SARS-CoV-2 infection. Study as a whole: Chains were not paired, and sequencing was done on bulk RNA from unsorted whole blood.

About this clonotype: What it binds is unknown.

Study-wide results and caveats: The study's VDJdb matching favored anti-spike CD8 responses and missed private and CD4 specificities.

Individual cDNA molecules received unique molecular identifiers. Each CDR3 protein is one row after TCRdb ran MiXCR on the 5' RACE reads. The data show 90,000 to 130,000 distinct CDR3 sequences, roughly 12% seen once. This CDR3 spans 12 amino acids. Germline V lookup: CDR1 SQVTM, CDR2 ANQGSEA. The sample taken for sequencing was whole blood. The J gene is TRBJ2-5, the V gene TRBV29-1; maybe TRBD2 (6 bases). This receptor was obtained from an adult who was a healthcare worker with PCR-confirmed SARS-CoV-2 infection or an uninfected control (not recorded which). CDR3 sequence (DNA): TGCGCAGCTTCGGCGGGGCCGGAGACCCAGTACTTC. Protein product: CAASAGPETQYF.